This T cell receptor beta chain derives from a study of immune evolution from preneoplasia to lung adenocarcinoma. Points from the study as a whole: Top clone frequencies peaked in normal lung, apparently declining through invasive adenocarcinoma. Later-stage lesions seemingly showed higher T cell density and diversity than normal lung.

CDR1 and CDR2 (germline): SGHRS, YFSETQ. V lost 1 base and J lost 4; bases outside the gene matches: 3. This CDR3 contains 15 residues. As to this clone: Its specificity is not known.

Between the mid-2010s and the late 2010s, patients underwent resection in Japan or China. Two lung cancer pathologists independently confirmed each histologic diagnosis. Some clones are missing from TCRdb's copy, which holds only in-frame ones; the method was immunoSEQ multiplex PCR. Here the sample spans a few thousand clones, 79% being singletons. The sequence was obtained from a person between 60 and 80 years old with lung adenocarcinoma. The chain employs TRBV5-1 and TRBJ2-2; 8 bases are a match to TRBD2. Sequences were obtained from FFPE adjacent normal lung tissue. CDR3 sequence (DNA): TGCGCCAGCAGCTTGACCGGGGGGGGCACCGGGGAGCTGTTTTTT. Its protein is CASSLTGGGTGELFF. Supplemented by reference TRBV5-1 and TRBJ2-2, the full variable domain reads KAGVTQTPRYLIKTRGQQVTLSCSPISGHRSVSWYQQTPGQGLQFLFEYFSETQRNKGNFPGRFSGRQFSNSRSEMNVSTLELGDSALYLCASSLTGGGTGELFFGEGSRLTVL.